This T cell receptor beta chain comes out of a study of identical twins. Notes on the study in general: Findings came from cross-sectional statistics, without long-term follow-up of donors. Weaker excess sharing between twins was seen in beta out-of-frame sequences. Within cord blood, abundant beta clonotypes carried fewer insertions, but memory repertoires showed no such trend. The models systematically underestimated how much out-of-frame TCR alpha was shared in monozygotic twins.

This clonotype came up a few times. Antigen: not known. From the 5' RACE reads, TCRdb called clonotypes with MiXCR, one entry per CDR3 protein. This table has 700,000 to 950,000 distinct CDR3 sequences, 10% to 15% appearing once. This sample also appeared in a second study, on yellow fever vaccine responses in identical twins.

The origin of this receptor is a woman aged 18-35 years in good health. The source material was PBMCs.

CDR3 DNA: TGTGCCAGCAGAGCGACTTCCGAGCAGTACTTC. Its protein product is CASRATSEQYF. The chain carries TRBV28 and TRBJ2-7; D unclear. Trimming removed 6 bases at V and 6 bases at J, with 9 bases between. The CDR3 covers 11 residues. CDR1 MDHEN and CDR2 SYDVKM come from the germline V gene.